This T cell receptor (beta chain) originates from a study of graft-versus-host responses after intestinal transplantation. Study details: Tacrolimus plus steroids were given to all recipients for 3 to 4 years, preceded by anti-thymocyte globulin induction. Study results and caveats: The marrow of recipients harbored GvH clones, and ileum or blood showed some of them first. Graft-versus-host to host-versus-graft clonal ratios in allografts were high in patients with graft-donor T cell macrochimerism.

Concerning this clone: Its antigen is still unknown.

Sequenced by immunoSEQ multiplex PCR; TCRdb stores in-frame clones only, minus some. The sample contains tens of thousands of clones, around 76% of which appear only once. The germline V gene has CDR1 SGHDT and CDR2 YYEEEE. The CDR3 length is 14 residues. V dropped 0 bases and J dropped 4; count of bases not matched to a gene: 2. The rearrangement uses TRBV5-6 and TRBJ2-7; 9 bases are shared with TRBD1. This specimen consisted of unstimulated CD4+ T cells sorted from spleen or lymph node cells, obtained before intestinal transplant. The clonotype originates from a human donor who received an intestinal transplant. The DNA for the CDR3 is TGTGCCAGCAGCTTGGACAGGGGGCTATACGAGCAGTACTTC. It codes for CASSLDRGLYEQYF.